The T cell receptor (beta chain) under discussion was sequenced for a study of long-term antiretroviral therapy in people with HIV. Researchers report immunoSEQ v3.0 was run at survey level. Assay: immunoSEQ multiplex PCR; the TCRdb copy retains only in-frame clones and omits some. The sample records almost 35,000 clones, 85% being singletons. This CDR3 contains 15 residues. In germline, CDR1 is SGHRS, CDR2 YFSETQ. V lost 3 bases, J lost 7 bases, and 10 bases stayed unmatched. Everyone in the study who had HIV was treated in the United States. The sequence was obtained from a woman aged 30 to 39 with HIV. Sequencing used unsorted PBMCs, obtained approximately 2.9 years before starting antiretroviral therapy. The rearrangement links TRBV5-1 to TRBJ2-1; TRBD1 matches 7 bases. The CDR3 DNA reads TGCGCCAGCAGCTCCACCCTGGGACAGATGAATGAGCAGTTCTTC. Protein sequence: CASSSTLGQMNEQFF.